These 2 T cell receptor beta chains came from one sample sequenced in a study of T cells after yellow fever vaccination. TCRdb re-derived calls from the 5' RACE reads in MiXCR, one entry per CDR3 protein. The data contain 620,000 or so distinct CDR3 sequences, 17% of them seen just once; the ten biggest clones take up roughly 17%. The sequenced sample was PBMCs, obtained 4 to 6 days after the first yellow fever vaccination. All receptors come from a man between 18 and 29 years old who received the YFV17D yellow fever vaccine.

The chain uses TRBV11-2 and TRBJ2-3, with 8 bases fitting TRBD2. V was pared by 5 bases and J by 5 bases, with 9 bases of the junction left unmatched. Germline V lookup: CDR1 SGHAT, CDR2 FQNNGV. The CDR3 loop spans 15 amino acids. CDR3 region: CASSPPGTREDTQYF. The CDR3, as DNA: TGTGCCAGCAGCCCACCCGGGACTAGAGAAGATACGCAGTATTTT. The entire variable domain, with the rest obtained from reference TRBV11-2 and TRBJ2-3, is as follows: EAGVAQSPRYKIIEKRQSVAFWCNPISGHATLYWYQQILGQGPKLLIQFQNNGVVDDSQLPKDRFSAERLKGVDSTLKIQPAKLEDSAVYLCASSPPGTREDTQYFGPGTRLTVL.

This clonotype was seen a few times. The rearrangement links TRBV6-5 to TRBJ1-5; unclear D gene. Germline CDR1 is MNHEY and CDR2 is SVGAGI. This CDR3 has 11 residues. The ends were cut back, 0 bases at V and 15 bases at J, with 9 bases in the middle. The CDR3 spells CASSYSPGRHF. The CDR3 nucleotides read TGTGCCAGCAGTTACTCGCCGGGGAGGCATTTT.